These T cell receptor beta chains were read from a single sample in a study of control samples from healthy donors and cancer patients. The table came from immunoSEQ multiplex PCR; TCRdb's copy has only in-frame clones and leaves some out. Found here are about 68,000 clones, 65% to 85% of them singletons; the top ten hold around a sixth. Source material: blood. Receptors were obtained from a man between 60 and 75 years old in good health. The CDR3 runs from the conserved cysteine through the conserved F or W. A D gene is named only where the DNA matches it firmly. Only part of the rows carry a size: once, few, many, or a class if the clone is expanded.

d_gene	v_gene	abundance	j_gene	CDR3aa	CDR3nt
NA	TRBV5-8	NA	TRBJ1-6	CASSLASRPNSPLHF	TGTGCCAGCAGCTTGGCCTCCAGGCCCAATTCACCCCTCCACTTT
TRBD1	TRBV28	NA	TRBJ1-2	CASSPGRDRGYGYTF	TGTGCCAGCAGTCCGGGCCGGGACAGGGGCTATGGCTACACCTTC
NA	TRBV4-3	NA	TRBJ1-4	CASSPRRVETTNEKLFF	TGCGCCAGCAGCCCGAGGAGAGTGGAGACAACTAATGAAAAACTGTTTTTT
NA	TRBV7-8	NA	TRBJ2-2	CASSSARGRGGELFF	TGTGCCAGCAGCTCAGCCCGGGGCAGGGGCGGGGAGCTGTTTTTT
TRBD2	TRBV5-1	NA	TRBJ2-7	CASSPVAGGPYEQYF	TGCGCCAGCAGCCCAGTAGCGGGAGGGCCCTACGAGCAGTACTTC
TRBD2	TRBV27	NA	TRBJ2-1	CASSFRGLADMYNEQFF	TGTGCCAGCAGTTTCCGAGGACTAGCGGATATGTACAATGAGCAGTTCTTC
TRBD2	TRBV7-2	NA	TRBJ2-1	CASSPLGGRSNEQFF	TGTGCCAGCAGTCCTCTGGGCGGGAGAAGTAATGAGCAGTTCTTC
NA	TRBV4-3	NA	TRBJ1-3	CASSQDLEGTGNTIYF	TGCGCCAGCAGCCAAGATCTGGAGGGAACTGGAAACACCATATATTTT
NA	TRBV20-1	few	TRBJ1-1	CSARDSQAFF	TGCAGTGCTAGAGATAGTCAAGCTTTCTTT
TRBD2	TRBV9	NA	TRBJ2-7	CASGTSGSSNEQYF	TGTGCCAGCGGCACTAGCGGGAGTTCTAACGAGCAGTACTTC
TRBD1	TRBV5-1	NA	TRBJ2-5	CASSFRQGAWDAETQYF	TGCGCCAGCAGCTTCAGGCAGGGGGCGTGGGATGCGGAGACCCAGTACTTC
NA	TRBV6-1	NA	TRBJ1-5	CASSESGGIGQPQHF	TGTGCCAGCAGTGAAAGTGGGGGGATCGGTCAGCCCCAGCATTTT
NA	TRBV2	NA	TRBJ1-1	CASRPGMRTEAFF	TGTGCCAGCAGACCCGGGATGAGGACTGAAGCTTTCTTT
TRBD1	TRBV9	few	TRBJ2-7	CASSPIRTGRYEQYF	TGTGCCAGCAGCCCCATCCGGACAGGGCGGTACGAGCAGTACTTC
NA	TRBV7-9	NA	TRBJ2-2	CASSPDGGGELFF	TGTGCCAGCAGCCCGGACGGAGGCGGGGAGCTGTTTTTT
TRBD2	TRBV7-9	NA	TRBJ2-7	CASSNSGRPLYEQYF	TGTGCCAGCAGCAATAGCGGGAGGCCCCTCTACGAGCAGTACTTC
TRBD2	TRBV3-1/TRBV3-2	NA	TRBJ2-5	CASSHGVAGGGLQYF	TGTGCCAGCAGCCACGGGGTAGCGGGAGGTGGTCTCCAGTACTTC
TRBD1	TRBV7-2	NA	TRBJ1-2	CASSYWTGAEGYTF	TGTGCCAGCAGCTACTGGACAGGCGCTGAGGGCTACACCTTC
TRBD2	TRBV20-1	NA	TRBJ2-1	CSASGIAGGPNEQFF	TGCAGTGCTAGTGGAATAGCGGGAGGGCCGAATGAGCAGTTCTTC
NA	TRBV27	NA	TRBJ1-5	CASSSGTSVRPQHF	TGTGCCAGCAGTTCTGGGACGTCAGTCAGGCCCCAGCATTTT
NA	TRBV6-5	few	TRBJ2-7	CASSPTGPPAGQYF	TGTGCCAGCAGCCCCACCGGACCTCCAGCTGGGCAGTACTTC